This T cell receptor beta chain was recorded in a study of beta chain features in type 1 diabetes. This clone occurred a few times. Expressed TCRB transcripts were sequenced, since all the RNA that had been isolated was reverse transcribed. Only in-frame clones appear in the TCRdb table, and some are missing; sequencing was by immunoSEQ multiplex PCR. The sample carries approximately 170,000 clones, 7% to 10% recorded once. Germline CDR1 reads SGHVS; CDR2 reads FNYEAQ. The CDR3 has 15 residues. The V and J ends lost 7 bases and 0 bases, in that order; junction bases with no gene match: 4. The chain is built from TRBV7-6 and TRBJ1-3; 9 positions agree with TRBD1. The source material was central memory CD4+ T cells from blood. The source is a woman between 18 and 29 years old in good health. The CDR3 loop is CASTGTGSSGNTIYF. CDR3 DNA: TGTGCCAGCACCGGGACAGGGAGCTCTGGAAACACCATATATTTT.